This entry describes one T cell receptor beta chain. Its specificity is not known. Sequencing used immunoSEQ multiplex PCR; TCRdb keeps in-frame clones, though not all of them. Seen here are about 150,000 clones, about 86% observed once, and the top ten hold 5.1%. The entry originates in a study of T cell responses to AZD1222 COVID-19 vaccine. Study-level points and caveats: After two AZD1222 doses, spike-specific TCR breadth and depth rose versus day 0. Females made up more of the donors, who were largely white British, and clonal diversity may have come out too low.

The sequence derives from an adult who received the AZD1222 COVID-19 vaccine. Source: peripheral blood, taken 28 days after the second AZD1222 dose.

The CDR3 loop is CASRDRATNEKLFF. CDR3 sequence (DNA): TGTGCCAGCCGAGACAGGGCTACTAATGAAAAACTGTTTTTT. The V and J genes are TRBV6-5 and TRBJ1-4; 7 nucleotides agree with TRBD1. Germline CDR1 MNHEY, CDR2 SVGAGI. The CDR3 is 14 amino acids. Trimming cost V 8 bases and J 2 bases; bases outside gene matches: 5.